The clone carrying this TCR beta chain was seen only once. The CDR3 extends over 15 amino acids. With V trimmed by 3 bases and J by 4 bases, 8 bases remained unmatched. Germline V gives CDR1 SGHNT, CDR2 YYREEE (reference sequence). This entry belongs to a study of blood T cell repertoires in COVID-19. As for the study in general: PBMCs, B-cell-depleted T cells, or T cells were the source of the cDNA or gDNA that made up the material.

The assay was immunoSEQ multiplex PCR, and TCRdb's table has in-frame clones only and misses some. Among about 210,000 clones listed, approximately 80% were seen once. This clonotype was obtained from a woman over 75 with COVID-19, enrolled during active disease. The source material was peripheral blood. V and J are TRBV5-4 and TRBJ2-5; TRBD2 matches 8 bases. In nucleotides, the CDR3 is TGTGCCAGCAGCTACCCGGGACTAGATGTAGAGACCCAGTACTTC. Translation: CASSYPGLDVETQYF.